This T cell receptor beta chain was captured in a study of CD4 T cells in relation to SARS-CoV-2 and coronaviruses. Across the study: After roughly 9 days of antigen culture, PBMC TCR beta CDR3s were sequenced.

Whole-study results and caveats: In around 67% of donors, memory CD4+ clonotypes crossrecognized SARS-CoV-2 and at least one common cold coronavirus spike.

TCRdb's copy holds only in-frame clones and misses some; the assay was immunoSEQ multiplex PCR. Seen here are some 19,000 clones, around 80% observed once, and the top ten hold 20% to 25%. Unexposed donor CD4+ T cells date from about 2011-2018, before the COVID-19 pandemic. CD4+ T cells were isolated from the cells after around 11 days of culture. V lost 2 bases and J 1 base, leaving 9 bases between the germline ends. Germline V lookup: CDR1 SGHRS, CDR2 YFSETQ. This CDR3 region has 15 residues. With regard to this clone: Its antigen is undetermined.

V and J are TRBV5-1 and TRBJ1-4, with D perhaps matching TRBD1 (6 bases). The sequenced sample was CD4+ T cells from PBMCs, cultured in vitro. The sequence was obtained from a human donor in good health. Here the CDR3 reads CASSLGTLTNEKLFF. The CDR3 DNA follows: TGCGCCAGCAGCTTAGGGACACTAACTAATGAAAAACTGTTTTTT.